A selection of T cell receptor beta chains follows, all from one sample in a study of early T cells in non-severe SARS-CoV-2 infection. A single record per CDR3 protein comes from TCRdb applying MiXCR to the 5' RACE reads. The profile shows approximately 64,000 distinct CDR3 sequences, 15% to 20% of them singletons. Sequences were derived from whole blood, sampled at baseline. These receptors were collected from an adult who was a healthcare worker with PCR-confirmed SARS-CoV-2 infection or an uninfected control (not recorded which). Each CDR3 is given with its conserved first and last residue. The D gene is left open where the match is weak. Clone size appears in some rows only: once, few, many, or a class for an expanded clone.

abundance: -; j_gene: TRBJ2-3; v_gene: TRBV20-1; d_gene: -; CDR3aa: CSARGGSRRSYTQYF; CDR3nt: TGCAGTGCTAGAGGTGGTTCTCGCCGGTCATATACGCAGTATTTT
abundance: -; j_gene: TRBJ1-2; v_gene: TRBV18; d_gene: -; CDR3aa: CVSSPLMGEGGYTF; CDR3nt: TGTGTCAGCTCACCACTCATGGGGGAAGGAGGCTACACCTTC
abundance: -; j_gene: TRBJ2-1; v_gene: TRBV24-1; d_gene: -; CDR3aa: CATSDPVQNEQFF; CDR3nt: TGTGCCACCAGTGACCCGGTCCAGAATGAGCAGTTCTTC
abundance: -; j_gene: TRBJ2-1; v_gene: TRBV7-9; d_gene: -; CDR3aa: CASSPSGASYNEQFF; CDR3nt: TGTGCCAGCAGCCCGTCGGGGGCCTCCTACAATGAGCAGTTCTTC
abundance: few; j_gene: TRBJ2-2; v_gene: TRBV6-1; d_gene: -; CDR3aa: CASSGTAANTGELFF; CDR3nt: TGTGCCAGCAGTGGGACAGCAGCGAACACCGGGGAGCTGTTTTTT
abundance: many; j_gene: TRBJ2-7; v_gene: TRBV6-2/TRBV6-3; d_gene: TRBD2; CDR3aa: CASSRSAGAREQYF; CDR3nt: TGTGCCAGCAGCCGGTCTGCGGGAGCGCGAGAGCAGTACTTC
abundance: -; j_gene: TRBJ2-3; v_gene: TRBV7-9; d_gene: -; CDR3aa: CASSTITDTQYF; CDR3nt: TGTGCCAGCAGCACCATCACAGATACGCAGTATTTT
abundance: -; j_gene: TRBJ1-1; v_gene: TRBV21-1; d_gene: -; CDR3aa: CASSPEGQNDLRDTEAFF; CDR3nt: TGTGCCAGCAGCCCCGAGGGACAGAACGACTTGAGGGACACTGAAGCTTTCTTT
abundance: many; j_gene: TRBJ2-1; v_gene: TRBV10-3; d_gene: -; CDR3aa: CAIKSRGRAGSYNEQFF; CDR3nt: TGTGCCATCAAGAGTCGGGGCAGGGCGGGATCCTACAATGAGCAGTTCTTC
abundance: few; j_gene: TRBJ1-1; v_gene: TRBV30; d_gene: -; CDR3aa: CAWSAGTRGLEAFF; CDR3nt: TGTGCCTGGAGTGCCGGGACCCGGGGCCTTGAAGCTTTCTTT
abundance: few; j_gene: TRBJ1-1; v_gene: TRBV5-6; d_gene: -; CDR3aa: CASSVPQGMNTEAFF; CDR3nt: TGTGCCAGCAGCGTACCACAAGGCATGAACACTGAAGCTTTCTTT
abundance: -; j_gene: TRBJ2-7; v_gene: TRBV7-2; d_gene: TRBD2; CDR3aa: CASSSRGGMVYEQYF; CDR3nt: TGTGCCAGCAGCTCCCGGGGGGGGATGGTCTACGAGCAGTACTTC
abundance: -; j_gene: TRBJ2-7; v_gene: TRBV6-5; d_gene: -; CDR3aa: CASQGRSYEQYF; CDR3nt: TGTGCGAGCCAGGGCAGGAGCTACGAGCAGTACTTC
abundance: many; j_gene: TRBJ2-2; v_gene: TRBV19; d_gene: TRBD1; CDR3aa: CASTSPGQGRTGELFF; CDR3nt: TGTGCCAGTACCTCCCCGGGACAGGGTCGTACCGGGGAGCTGTTTTTT
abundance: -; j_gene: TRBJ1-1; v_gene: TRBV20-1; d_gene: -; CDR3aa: CSAGGQGMNTEAFF; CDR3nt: TGCAGTGCTGGCGGCCAGGGGATGAACACTGAAGCTTTCTTT
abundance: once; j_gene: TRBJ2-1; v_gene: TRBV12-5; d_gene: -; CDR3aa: CASAGPSYNEQFF; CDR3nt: TGTGCTAGTGCGGGACCCTCCTACAATGAGCAGTTCTTC
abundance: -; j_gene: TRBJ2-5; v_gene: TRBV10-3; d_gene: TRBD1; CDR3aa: CAIGRRDRETQYF; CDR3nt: TGTGCCATCGGGCGCAGGGACAGGGAGACCCAGTACTTC
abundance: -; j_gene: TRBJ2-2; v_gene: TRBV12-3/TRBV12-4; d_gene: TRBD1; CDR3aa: CASSRGQGNAGELFF; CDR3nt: TGTGCCAGCAGTAGAGGACAGGGGAATGCCGGGGAGCTGTTTTTT
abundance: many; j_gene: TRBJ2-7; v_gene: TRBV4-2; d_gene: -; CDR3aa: CASSPQRGSNYEQYF; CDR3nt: TGTGCCAGCAGCCCTCAGAGAGGGTCCAACTACGAGCAGTACTTC
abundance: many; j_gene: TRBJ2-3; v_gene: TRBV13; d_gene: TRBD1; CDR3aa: CASSNFRDRVTDTQYF; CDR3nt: TGTGCCAGCAGCAATTTCCGGGACAGGGTCACAGATACGCAGTATTTT
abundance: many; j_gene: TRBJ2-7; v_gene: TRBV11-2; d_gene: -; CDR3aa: CASSSRGGSYEQYF; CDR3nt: TGTGCCAGCAGCTCCAGGGGCGGCTCCTACGAGCAGTACTTC
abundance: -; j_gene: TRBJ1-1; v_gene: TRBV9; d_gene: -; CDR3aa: CASSAQGGLAEAFF; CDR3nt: TGTGCCAGCAGCGCACAGGGTGGGCTAGCTGAAGCTTTCTTT